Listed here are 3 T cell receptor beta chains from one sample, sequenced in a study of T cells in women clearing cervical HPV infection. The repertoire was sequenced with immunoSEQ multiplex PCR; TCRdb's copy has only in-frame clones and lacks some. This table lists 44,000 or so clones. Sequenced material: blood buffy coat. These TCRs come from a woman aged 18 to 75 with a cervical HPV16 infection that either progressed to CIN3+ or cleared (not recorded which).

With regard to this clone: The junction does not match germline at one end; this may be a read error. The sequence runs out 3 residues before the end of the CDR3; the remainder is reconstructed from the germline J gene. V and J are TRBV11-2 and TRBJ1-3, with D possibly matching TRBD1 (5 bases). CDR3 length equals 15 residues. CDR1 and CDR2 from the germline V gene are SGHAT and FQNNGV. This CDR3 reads CASSLGGGTGNTIYF. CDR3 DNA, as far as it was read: TGTGCCAGCAGCCTGGGAGGAGGGACTGGAAACACT.

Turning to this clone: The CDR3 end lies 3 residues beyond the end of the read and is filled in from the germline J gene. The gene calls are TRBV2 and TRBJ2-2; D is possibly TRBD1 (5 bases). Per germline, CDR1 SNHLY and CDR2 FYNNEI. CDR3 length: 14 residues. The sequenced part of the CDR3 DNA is TGTGCCAGCACAGTTAGCTCTGGGGCCAACGTG. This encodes CASTVSSGANV. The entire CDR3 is CASTVSSGANVLFF. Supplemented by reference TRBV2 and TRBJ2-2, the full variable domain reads EPEVTQTPSHQVTQMGQEVILRCVPISNHLYFYWYRQILGQKVEFLVSFYNNEISEKSEIFDDQFSVERPDGSNFTLKIRSTKLEDSAMYFCASTVSSGANVLFFGEGSRLTVL.

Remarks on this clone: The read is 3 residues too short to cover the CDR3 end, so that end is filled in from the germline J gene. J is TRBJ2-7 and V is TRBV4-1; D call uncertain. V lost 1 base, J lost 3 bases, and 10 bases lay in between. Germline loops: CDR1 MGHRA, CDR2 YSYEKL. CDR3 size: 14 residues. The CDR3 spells CASSQGAGHYEQYF. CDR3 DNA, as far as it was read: TGCGCCAGCAGCCAAGGGGCAGGCCACTACGAG.